One T cell receptor (beta chain) is described in this entry. The target of this receptor is not known. No base quality information exists; no much larger clone differs at one position. The CDR3 sequence holds 13 residues, the cysteine and phenylalanine included. The kept DNA is CDR3 alone, 39 bases in frame from the first base. Looking up the germline V gene (reference sequence) yields CDR1 GTSNPN and CDR2 SVGIG. V drops 4 bases and J drops 3 bases, leaving 10 bases in between. The data belong to a study of OX40 agonist ivuxolimab in advanced cancers. The study in broad terms: Ivuxolimab was a fully human IgG2 agonistic monoclonal antibody targeting the costimulatory receptor OX40 (CD134). Prior anti-PD-1, anti-PD-L1 or anti-CTLA-4 therapy was permitted, and approximately 42% of dose-escalation patients had received checkpoint inhibitors. The point of sequencing TCRbeta in the periphery was to test whether ivuxolimab changed TCR sequence diversity and drove clonal T-cell expansion. Of the approximately 50 dose-escalation patients, hepatocellular carcinoma was present in around 20, melanoma in roughly 15, renal cell carcinoma in 9 and head and neck cancer in 9. Three dose-escalation patients achieved partial responses, one with hepatocellular carcinoma and two with cutaneous melanoma. Intravenous ivuxolimab was administered to patients every 2 weeks at six dose levels: 0.01, 0.1, 0.3, 1.5, 3 and 10 mg/kg. The paper covers the monotherapy dose-escalation part of the phase I ivuxolimab trial, which included N of about 50 patients. In the dose-escalation cohort, more than 75% of patients were male, and the mean age was roughly 60 years, with a range of about 23 to 80. Study-level results and caveats: Low levels of normalized T-cell clonal expansion were also seen in some patients who did not respond. The antigen specificity of the clonally expanded peripheral T cells was not determined. After ivuxolimab, more expanded clones were found on average in CD8+ T cells than in CD4+ T cells. In partial responders in the 0.1-3.0 mg/kg groups, normalized peripheral clonal expansion was found to be among the lowest, especially among CD8+ T cells. At doses from 0.1 to 3.0 mg/kg, clonal expansion was seen in both CD4+ and CD8+ blood T cells between baseline and week 6.

To sequence the TCRbeta CDR3 region, genomic DNA was isolated from the sorted cells. The immunoSEQ Assay was used to sequence the TCRbeta CDR3 regions. TCRdb's version of the immuneACCESS table is confined to in-frame rearrangements and falls short of the full clone set. An unresolved V gene accounts for under half of the shortfall where checked; the remainder is of unknown origin. Within this sample are 40,000 to 55,000 clones, with roughly 90% of them counted one time only. The ten largest clones take up approximately 13% of the sample. The trial excluded patients who had a history of autoimmune disease or who were on systemic immunosuppression. Peripheral blood for TCR sequencing was collected from all dose cohorts at baseline, on cycle 4 day 1, and on cycle 7 day 1. Samples came from an open-label, multicenter, first-in-human phase I dose-escalation trial of ivuxolimab. Adults with locally advanced or metastatic melanoma, renal cell carcinoma, hepatocellular carcinoma or head and neck squamous cell carcinoma were enrolled in the trial. Before TCR sequencing, CD4+ T cells and CD8+ T cells from peripheral blood were sorted into separate populations.

The sequence was collected from an adult with an advanced solid tumor such as melanoma, head and neck, liver or kidney cancer. The material was CD4+ or CD8+ T cells sorted from blood, obtained in a trial of the OX40 agonist ivuxolimab. This chain joins TRBV30 to TRBJ1-5; possibly the D gene is TRBD1, per 5 matching bases. This receptor carries the CDR3 CAWTPGYNQPQHF. The sequence in DNA is TGTGCCTGGACGCCAGGGTACAATCAGCCCCAGCATTTT.